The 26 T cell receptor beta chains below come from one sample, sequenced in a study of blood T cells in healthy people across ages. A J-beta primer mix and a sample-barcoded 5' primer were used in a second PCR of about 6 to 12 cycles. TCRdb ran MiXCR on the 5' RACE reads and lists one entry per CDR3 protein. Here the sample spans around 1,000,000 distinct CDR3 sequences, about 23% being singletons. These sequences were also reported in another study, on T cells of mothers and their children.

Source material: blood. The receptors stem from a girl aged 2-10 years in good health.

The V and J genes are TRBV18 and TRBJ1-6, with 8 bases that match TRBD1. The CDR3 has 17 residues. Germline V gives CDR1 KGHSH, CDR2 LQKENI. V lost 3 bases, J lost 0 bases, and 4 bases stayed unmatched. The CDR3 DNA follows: TGTGCCAGCTCACCTCTCGACAGGGGCTCCTATAATTCACCCCTCCACTTT. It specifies CASSPLDRGSYNSPLHF.

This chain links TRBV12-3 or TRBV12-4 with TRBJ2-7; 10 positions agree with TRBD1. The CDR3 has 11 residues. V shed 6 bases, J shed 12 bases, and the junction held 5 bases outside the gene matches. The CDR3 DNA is TGTGCCAGCAGGGGGACAGGGGATCCGTACTTC. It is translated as CASRGTGDPYF.

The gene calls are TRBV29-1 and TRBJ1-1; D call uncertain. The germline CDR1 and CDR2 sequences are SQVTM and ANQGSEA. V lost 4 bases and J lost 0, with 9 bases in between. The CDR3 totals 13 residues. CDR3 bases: TGCAGCGTTGCCAAACTCATGAACACTGAAGCTTTCTTT. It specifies CSVAKLMNTEAFF.

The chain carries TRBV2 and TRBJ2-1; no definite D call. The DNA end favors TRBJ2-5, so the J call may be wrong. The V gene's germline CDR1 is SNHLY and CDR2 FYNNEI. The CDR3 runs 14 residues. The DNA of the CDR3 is TGTGCCAGCAGTGAAGTTTTAGTAACGGAGACCCAGTACTTC. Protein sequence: CASSEVLVTETQYF.

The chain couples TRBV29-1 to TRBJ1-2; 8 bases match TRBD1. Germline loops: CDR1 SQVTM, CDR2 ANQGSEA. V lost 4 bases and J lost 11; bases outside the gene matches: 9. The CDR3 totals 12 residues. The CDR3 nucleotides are TGCAGCGTTGTTAGCGAGACAGGGGCTTACACCTTC. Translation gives CSVVSETGAYTF. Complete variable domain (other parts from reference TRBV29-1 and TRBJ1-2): SAVISQKPSRDICQRGTSLTIQCQVDSQVTMMFWYRQQPGQSLTLIATANQGSEATYESGFVIDKFPISRPNLTFSTLTVSNMSPEDSSIYLCSVVSETGAYTFGSGTRLTVV.

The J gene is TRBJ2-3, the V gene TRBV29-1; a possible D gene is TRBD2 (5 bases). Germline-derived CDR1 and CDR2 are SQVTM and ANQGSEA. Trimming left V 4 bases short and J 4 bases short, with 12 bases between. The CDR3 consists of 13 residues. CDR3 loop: CSVASPSADTQYF. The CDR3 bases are TGCAGCGTTGCTAGCCCGTCGGCAGATACGCAGTATTTT.

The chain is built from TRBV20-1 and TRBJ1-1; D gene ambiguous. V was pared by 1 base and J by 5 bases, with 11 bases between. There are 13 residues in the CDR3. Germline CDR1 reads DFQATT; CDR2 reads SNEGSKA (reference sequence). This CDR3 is CSARVVLRTEAFF. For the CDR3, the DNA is TGCAGTGCTAGAGTCGTGTTAAGGACTGAAGCTTTCTTT.

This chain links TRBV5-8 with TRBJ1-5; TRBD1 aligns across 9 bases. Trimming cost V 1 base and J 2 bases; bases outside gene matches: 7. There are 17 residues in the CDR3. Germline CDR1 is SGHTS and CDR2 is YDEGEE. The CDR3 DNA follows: TGTGCCAGCAGCTTGCACAGGGGGCGCGGCGGCAATCAGCCCCAGCATTTT. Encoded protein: CASSLHRGRGGNQPQHF.

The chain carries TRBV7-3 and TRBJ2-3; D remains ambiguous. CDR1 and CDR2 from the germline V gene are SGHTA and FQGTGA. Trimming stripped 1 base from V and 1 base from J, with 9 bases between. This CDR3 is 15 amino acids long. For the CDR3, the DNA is TGTGCCAGCAGCTTAAACGGCGGCCGCACAGATACGCAGTATTTT. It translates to CASSLNGGRTDTQYF.

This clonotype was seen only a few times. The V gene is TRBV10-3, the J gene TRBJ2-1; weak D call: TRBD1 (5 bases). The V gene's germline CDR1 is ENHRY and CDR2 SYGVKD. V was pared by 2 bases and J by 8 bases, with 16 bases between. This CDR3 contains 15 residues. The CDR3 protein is CAISEASSGIHEQFF. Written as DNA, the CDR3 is TGTGCCATCAGTGAGGCGTCATCAGGGATCCATGAGCAGTTCTTC.

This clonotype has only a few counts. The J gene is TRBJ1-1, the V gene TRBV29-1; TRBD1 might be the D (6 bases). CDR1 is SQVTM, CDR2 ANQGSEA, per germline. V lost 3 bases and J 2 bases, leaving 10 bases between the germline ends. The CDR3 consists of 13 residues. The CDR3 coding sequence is TGCAGCGTTGAGGGGACAATAAACACTGAAGCTTTCTTT. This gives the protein CSVEGTINTEAFF. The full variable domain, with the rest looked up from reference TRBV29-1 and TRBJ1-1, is SAVISQKPSRDICQRGTSLTIQCQVDSQVTMMFWYRQQPGQSLTLIATANQGSEATYESGFVIDKFPISRPNLTFSTLTVSNMSPEDSSIYLCSVEGTINTEAFFGQGTRLTVV.

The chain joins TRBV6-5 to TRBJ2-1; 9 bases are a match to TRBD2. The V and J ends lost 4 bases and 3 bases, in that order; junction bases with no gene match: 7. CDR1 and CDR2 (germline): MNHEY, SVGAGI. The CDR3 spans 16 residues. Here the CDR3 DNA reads TGTGCCAGCAGTTCCGTTAGCGGGGGTTTCTACAATGAGCAGTTCTTC. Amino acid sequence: CASSSVSGGFYNEQFF.

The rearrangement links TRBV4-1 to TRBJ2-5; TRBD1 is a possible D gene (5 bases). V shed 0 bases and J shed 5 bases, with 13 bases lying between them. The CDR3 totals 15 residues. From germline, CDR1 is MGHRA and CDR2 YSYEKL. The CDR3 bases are TGCGCCAGCAGCCAAGATATCCAGGGTTGGGAGACCCAGTACTTC. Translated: CASSQDIQGWETQYF.

CDR3 sequence reads: CASSEALAGGLGYF. CDR3 sequence (DNA): TGTGCCAGCAGTGAAGCGCTAGCGGGAGGATTAGGGTACTTC. The chain employs TRBV2 and TRBJ2-5, with 11 bases identical to TRBD2. The germline V gene has CDR1 SNHLY and CDR2 FYNNEI. This CDR3 region has 14 residues. J gave up 13 bases and V 0 bases, and 7 bases lay outside the gene matches.

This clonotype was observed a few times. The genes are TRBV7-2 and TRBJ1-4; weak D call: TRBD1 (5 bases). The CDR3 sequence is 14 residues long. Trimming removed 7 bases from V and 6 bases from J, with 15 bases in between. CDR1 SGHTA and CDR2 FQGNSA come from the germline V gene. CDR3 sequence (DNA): TGTGCCAGCAATTTAGCGGGGGGGGATGAAAAACTGTTTTTT. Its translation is CASNLAGGDEKLFF.

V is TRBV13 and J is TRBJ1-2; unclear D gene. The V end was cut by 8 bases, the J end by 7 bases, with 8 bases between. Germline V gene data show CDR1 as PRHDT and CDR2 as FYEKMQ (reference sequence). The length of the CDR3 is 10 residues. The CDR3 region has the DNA TGTGCCAGCGAGGTCGGTGGCTACACCTTC. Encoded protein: CASEVGGYTF.

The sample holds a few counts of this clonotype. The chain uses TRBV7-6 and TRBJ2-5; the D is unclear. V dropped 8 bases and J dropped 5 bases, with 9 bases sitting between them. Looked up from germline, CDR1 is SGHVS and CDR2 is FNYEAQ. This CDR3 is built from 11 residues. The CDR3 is CASGYEETQYF. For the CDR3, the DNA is TGTGCCAGCGGATACGAGGAGACCCAGTACTTC. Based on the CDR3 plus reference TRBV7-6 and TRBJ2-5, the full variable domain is GAGVSQSPRYKVTKRGQDVALRCDPISGHVSLYWYRQALGQGPEFLTYFNYEAQQDKSGLPNDRFSAERPEGSISTLTIQRTEQRDSAMYRCASGYEETQYFGPGTRLLVL.

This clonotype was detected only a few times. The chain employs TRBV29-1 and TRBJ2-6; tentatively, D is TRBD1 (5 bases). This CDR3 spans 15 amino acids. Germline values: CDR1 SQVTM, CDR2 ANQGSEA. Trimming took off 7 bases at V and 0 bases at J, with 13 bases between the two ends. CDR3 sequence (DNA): TGCAGCGCGACCGACAGCCTCTCTGGGGCCAACGTCCTGACTTTC. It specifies CSATDSLSGANVLTF.

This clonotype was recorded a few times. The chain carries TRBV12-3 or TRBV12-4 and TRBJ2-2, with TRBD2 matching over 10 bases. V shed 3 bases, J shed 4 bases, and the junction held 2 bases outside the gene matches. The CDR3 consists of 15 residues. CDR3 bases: TGTGCCAGCAGTTTTAGCGGGAGGCCCACCGGGGAGCTGTTTTTT. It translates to CASSFSGRPTGELFF.

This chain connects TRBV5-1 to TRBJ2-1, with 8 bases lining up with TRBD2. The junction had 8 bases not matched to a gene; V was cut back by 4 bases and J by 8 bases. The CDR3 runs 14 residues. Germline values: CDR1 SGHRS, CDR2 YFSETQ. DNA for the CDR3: TGCGCCAGCAGCCCGAGCGGGAGATCCGATGAGCAGTTCTTC. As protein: CASSPSGRSDEQFF.

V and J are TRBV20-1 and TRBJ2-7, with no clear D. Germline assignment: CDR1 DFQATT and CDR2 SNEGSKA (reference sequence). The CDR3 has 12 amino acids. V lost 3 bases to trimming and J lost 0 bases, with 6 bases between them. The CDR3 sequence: CSASRLSYEQYF. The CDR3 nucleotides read TGCAGTGCTAGCCGGCTCTCCTACGAGCAGTACTTC.

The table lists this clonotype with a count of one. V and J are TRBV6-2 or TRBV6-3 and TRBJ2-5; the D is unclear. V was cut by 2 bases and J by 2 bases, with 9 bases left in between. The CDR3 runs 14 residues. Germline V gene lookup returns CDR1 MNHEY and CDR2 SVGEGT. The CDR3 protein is CASSYRLVQETQYF. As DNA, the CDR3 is TGTGCCAGCAGTTACAGACTCGTGCAAGAGACCCAGTACTTC.

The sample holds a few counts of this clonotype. The chain's CDR3 is CASSPWTGANQPQHF. The CDR3 coding sequence is TGTGCCAGCAGTCCATGGACAGGGGCTAATCAGCCCCAGCATTTT. The J gene is TRBJ1-5, the V gene TRBV12-3 or TRBV12-4, with 9 bases lining up with TRBD1. This CDR3 has 15 residues. The V gene end was trimmed by 5 bases and the J gene end by 4 bases; junction bases not matched to a gene: 6.

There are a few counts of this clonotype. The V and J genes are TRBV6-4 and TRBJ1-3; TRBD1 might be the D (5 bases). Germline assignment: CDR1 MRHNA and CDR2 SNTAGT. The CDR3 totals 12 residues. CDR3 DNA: TGTGCGCTACACGGGGGTGGAAACACCATATATTTT. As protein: CALHGGGNTIYF.

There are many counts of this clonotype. CDR3 sequence (DNA): TGCAGCGTTGGGGGACCGGGCCCCTCGAAAGAGACCCAGTACTTC. Translated: CSVGGPGPSKETQYF. The chain combines TRBV29-1 with TRBJ2-5, with D perhaps assigned TRBD1 or TRBD2 (5 bases each). This CDR3 is 15 amino acids long. The V gene's germline CDR1 is SQVTM and CDR2 ANQGSEA. Between the trimmed V and J ends, which lost 4 bases and 3 bases, there was a span of 18 bases.

The CDR3 here is CASRSLAGGVGEQFF. As DNA, the CDR3 is TGTGCCAGCAGGTCACTAGCGGGAGGGGTCGGTGAGCAGTTCTTC. The chain employs TRBV12-3 or TRBV12-4 and TRBJ2-1, with TRBD2 matching 13 bases. V lost 6 bases, J lost 9 bases, and 8 bases stayed unmatched. The CDR3 runs to 15 residues.